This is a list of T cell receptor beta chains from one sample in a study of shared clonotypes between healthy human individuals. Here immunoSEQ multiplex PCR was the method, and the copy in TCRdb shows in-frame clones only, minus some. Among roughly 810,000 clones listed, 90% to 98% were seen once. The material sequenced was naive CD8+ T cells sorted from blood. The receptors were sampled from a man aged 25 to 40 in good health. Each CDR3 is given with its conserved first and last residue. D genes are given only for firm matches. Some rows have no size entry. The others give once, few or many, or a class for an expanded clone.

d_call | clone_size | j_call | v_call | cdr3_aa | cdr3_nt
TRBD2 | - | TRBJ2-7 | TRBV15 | CATSRESGLAGGEQYF | TGTGCCACCAGCAGAGAATCTGGGCTAGCGGGAGGCGAGCAGTACTTC
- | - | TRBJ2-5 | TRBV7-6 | CASSLRGAGETQYF | TGTGCCAGCAGCTTACGGGGGGCGGGAGAGACCCAGTACTTC
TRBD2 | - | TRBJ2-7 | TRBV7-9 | CASSGWGGGQDYEQYF | TGTGCCAGCAGCGGGTGGGGCGGGGGTCAAGATTACGAGCAGTACTTC
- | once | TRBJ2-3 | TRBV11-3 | CASSLDPTNGTDTQYF | TGTGCCAGCAGCTTAGATCCCACAAACGGCACAGATACGCAGTATTTT
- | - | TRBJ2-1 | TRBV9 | CASSVVSADNEQFF | TGTGCCAGCAGCGTAGTGTCAGCCGACAATGAGCAGTTCTTC
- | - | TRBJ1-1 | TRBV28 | CASSYLQGTEAFF | TGTGCCAGCAGCTATCTTCAGGGCACTGAAGCTTTCTTT
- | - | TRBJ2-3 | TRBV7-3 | CASSLTGQSETQYF | TGTGCCAGCAGCTTAACAGGACAGTCAGAGACGCAGTATTTT
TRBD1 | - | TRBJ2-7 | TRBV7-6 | CASSDGTGPGYEQYF | TGTGCCAGCAGCGACGGGACAGGGCCGGGCTACGAGCAGTACTTC
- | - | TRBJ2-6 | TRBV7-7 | CASSQGSQSRANVLTF | TGTGCCAGCAGCCAGGGGTCACAAAGTCGGGCCAACGTCCTGACTTTC
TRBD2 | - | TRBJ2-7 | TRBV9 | CASSVEGLANEQYF | TGTGCCAGCAGCGTAGAGGGACTAGCAAACGAGCAGTACTTC
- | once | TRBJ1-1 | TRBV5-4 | CASRTGNTEAFF | TGTGCCAGCAGAACAGGGAACACTGAAGCTTTCTTT
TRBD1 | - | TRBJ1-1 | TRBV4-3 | CASSPGTDSFTEAFF | TGCGCCAGCAGCCCGGGGACAGACTCCTTCACTGAAGCTTTCTTT
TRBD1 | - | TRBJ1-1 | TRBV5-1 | CASSANRGNTEAFF | TGCGCCAGCAGCGCAAACAGGGGGAACACTGAAGCTTTCTTT
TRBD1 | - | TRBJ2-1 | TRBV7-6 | CASSVKQGTYNEQFF | TGTGCCAGCAGCGTAAAACAGGGGACCTACAATGAGCAGTTCTTC
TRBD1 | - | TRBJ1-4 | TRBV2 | CASRSRPGQPNEKLFF | TGTGCCAGCAGGTCCCGACCGGGACAGCCGAATGAAAAACTGTTTTTT